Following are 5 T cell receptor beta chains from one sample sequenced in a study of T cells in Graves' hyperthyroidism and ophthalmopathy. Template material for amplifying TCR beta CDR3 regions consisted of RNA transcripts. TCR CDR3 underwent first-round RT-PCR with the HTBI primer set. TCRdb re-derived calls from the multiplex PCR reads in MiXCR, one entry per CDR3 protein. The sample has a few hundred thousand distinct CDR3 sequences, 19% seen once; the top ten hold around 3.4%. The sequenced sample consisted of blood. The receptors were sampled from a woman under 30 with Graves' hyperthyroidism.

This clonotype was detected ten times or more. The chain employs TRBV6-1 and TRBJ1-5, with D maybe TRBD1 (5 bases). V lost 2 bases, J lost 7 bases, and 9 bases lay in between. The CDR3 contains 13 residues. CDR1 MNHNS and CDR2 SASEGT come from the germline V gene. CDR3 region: CASSEWGWQPQHF. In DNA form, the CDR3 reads TGTGCCAGCAGTGAATGGGGCTGGCAGCCCCAGCATTTT.

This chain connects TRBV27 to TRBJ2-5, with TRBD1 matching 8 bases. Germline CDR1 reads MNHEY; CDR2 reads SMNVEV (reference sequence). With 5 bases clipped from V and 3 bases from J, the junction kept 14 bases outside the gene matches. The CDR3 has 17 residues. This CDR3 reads CASSPDYRGIHKETQYF. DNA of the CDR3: TGTGCCAGCAGTCCCGATTACAGGGGGATTCACAAAGAGACCCAGTACTTC.

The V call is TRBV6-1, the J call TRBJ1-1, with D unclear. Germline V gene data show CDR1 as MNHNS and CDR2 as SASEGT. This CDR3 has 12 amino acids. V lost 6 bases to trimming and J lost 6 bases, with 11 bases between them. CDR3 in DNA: TGTGCCAGCAGGGAGGGCATCGCTGAAGCTTTCTTT. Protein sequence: CASREGIAEAFF.

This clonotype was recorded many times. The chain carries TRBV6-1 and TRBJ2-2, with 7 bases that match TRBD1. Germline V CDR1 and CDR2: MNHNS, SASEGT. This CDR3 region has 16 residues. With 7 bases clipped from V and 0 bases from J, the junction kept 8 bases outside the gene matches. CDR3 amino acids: CASNHHGTANTGELFF. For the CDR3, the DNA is TGTGCCAGCAACCACCACGGGACAGCGAACACCGGGGAGCTGTTTTTT.

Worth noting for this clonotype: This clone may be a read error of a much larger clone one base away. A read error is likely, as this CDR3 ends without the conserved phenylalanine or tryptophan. CDR3 protein: CASSSNSAYRYEQYY. The CDR3 DNA reads TGCGCCAGCAGCTCCAATTCCGCTTACCGCTACGAGCAGTACTAC. The chain has TRBV5-1 and TRBJ2-7; D remains unclear. The CDR3 is made up of 15 amino acids. Between the trimmed V and J ends, which lost 3 bases and 3 bases, there was a span of 16 bases. The germline gives CDR1 SGHRS, CDR2 YFSETQ.